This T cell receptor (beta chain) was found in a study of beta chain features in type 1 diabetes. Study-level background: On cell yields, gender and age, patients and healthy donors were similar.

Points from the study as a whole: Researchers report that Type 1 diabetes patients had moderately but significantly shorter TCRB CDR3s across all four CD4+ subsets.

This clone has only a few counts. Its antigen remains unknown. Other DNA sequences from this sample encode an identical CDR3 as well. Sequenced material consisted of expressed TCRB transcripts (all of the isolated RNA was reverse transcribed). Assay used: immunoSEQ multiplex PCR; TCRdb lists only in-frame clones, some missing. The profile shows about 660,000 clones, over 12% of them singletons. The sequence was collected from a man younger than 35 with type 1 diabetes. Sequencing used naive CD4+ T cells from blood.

The CDR3, as DNA: TGTGCCAGCAGCGTAGATCGGGATACGCAGTATTTT. Its protein is CASSVDRDTQYF. The rearrangement uses TRBV9 and TRBJ2-3; D is uncertain. Germline V CDR1 and CDR2: SGDLS, YYNGEE. V was cut by 0 bases and J by 6 bases, with 5 bases left in between. The CDR3 consists of 12 residues.